The clone carrying this T cell receptor beta chain was counted many times. TCRbeta library preparation incorporated unique molecular identifiers. MiXCR, applied by TCRdb to the PCR reads, yields one record per CDR3 protein. The table records 200,000 to 300,000 distinct CDR3 sequences, approximately 12% of them present only once. This sample was taken from a study of T-cell reconstitution after alpha-beta-depleted transplantation in children. Sequencing was performed on PBMCs from the stem cell graft donor, taken from the stem cell graft. The receptor comes from a human donor who donated a stem cell graft to a child with acute lymphoblastic leukemia.

CDR3 protein: CASSLESAYEQYF. The CDR3 DNA follows: TGCGCCAGCAGCTTGGAGTCTGCCTACGAGCAGTACTTC. The chain is built from TRBV5-1 and TRBJ2-7; D unclear. Germline V lookup: CDR1 SGHRS, CDR2 YFSETQ. V lost 0 bases and J lost 2, with 6 bases in between. The CDR3 extends over 13 amino acids.